The present T cell receptor beta chain was sequenced within a study of stem cell transplantation in POMP-related autoinflammatory disease. Study-level results: Patients with PRAID showed a restricted number of unique TRB V-J gene pairings.

Clones were read by immunoSEQ multiplex PCR, and TCRdb kept only the in-frame ones, dropping some. The table has over 60,000 clones, approximately 90% seen once. Prominent immunodeficiency with autoinflammation defined PRAID. A remark on this clone: Its matching antigen is unknown.

The length of the CDR3 is 14 residues. Germline CDR1 and CDR2: SGHTA and FQGTGA. The V and J ends lost 5 bases and 6 bases, in that order; junction bases with no gene match: 3. The sequencing used CD4+ T cells from PBMCs, collected after stem cell transplantation. This chain uses TRBV7-3 with TRBJ1-6; 8 nucleotides match TRBD1. This sequence originates from a human patient with POMP-related autoinflammation and immune dysregulation (PRAID). Some T cells may be supplied by the graft donor. The DNA of the CDR3 is TGTGCCAGCAGCCGAGGACAGGGTAATTCACCCCTCCACTTT. Its translation is CASSRGQGNSPLHF.